This T cell receptor (beta chain) was identified during a study of blood T cell repertoires in COVID-19. As for the study in general: Whether acute or convalescent, the COVID-19 samples came from the United States, Italy and Spain. PBMCs, B-cell-depleted T cells, or T cells provided the cDNA or gDNA that made up the material.

V shed 2 bases and J 7 bases; nucleotides not matched to a gene: 11. The CDR3 totals 15 residues. Germline values: CDR1 PRHDT, CDR2 FYEKMQ (reference sequence). Original data processing: Estimated nucleated cell counts came from reference gene primer amplification. Produced via immunoSEQ multiplex PCR; TCRdb's table is partial and in-frame only. That table supplies the V and J calls and clone size; D and trimming were determined from the DNA. The sample shows about 150,000 clones, about 85% of them seen only once. The sequenced material came from peripheral blood. The J gene is TRBJ2-7, the V gene TRBV13; the match to TRBD1 covers 7 bases. The receptor was isolated from a human donor with COVID-19, enrolled during active disease. The donor label of this sample is uncertain. CDR3 sequence: CASSLQGDPSSEQYF. In DNA, the CDR3 is TGTGCCAGCAGCTTACAGGGGGATCCCTCTAGTGAGCAGTACTTC.